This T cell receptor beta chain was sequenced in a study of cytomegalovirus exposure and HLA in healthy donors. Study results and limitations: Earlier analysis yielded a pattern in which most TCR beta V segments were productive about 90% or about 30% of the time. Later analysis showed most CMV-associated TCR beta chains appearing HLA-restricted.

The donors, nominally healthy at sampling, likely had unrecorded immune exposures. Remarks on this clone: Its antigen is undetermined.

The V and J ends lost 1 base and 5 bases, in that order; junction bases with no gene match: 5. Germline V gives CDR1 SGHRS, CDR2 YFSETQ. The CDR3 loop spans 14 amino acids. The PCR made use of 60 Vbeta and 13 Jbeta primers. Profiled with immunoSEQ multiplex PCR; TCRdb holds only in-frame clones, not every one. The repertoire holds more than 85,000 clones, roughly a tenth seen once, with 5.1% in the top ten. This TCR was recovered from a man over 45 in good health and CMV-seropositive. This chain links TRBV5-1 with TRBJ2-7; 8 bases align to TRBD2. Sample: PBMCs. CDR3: CASSLIGREDEQYF. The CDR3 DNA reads TGCGCCAGCAGCTTGATCGGGAGGGAGGACGAGCAGTACTTC.